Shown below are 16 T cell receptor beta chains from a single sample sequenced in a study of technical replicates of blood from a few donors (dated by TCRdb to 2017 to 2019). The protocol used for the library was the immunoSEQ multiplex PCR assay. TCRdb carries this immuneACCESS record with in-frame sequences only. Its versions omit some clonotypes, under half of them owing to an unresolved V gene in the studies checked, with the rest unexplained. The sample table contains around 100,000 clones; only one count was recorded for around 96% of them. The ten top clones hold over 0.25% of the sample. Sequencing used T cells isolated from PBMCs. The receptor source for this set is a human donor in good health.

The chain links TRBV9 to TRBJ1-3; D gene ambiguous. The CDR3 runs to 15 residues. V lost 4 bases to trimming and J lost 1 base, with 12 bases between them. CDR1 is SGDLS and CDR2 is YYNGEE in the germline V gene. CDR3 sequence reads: CASSPPEGSGNTIYF. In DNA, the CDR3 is TGTGCCAGCAGCCCACCGGAGGGTTCTGGAAACACCATATATTTT.

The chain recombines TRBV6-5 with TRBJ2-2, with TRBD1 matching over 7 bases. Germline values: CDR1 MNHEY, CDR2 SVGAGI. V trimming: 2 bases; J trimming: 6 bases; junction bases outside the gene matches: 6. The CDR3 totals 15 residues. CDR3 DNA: TGTGCCAGCAGTTACATGACAGGGCTGGCCGGGGAGCTGTTTTTT. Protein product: CASSYMTGLAGELFF.

CDR3 amino acids: CASSETSYEQYF. CDR3 sequence (DNA): TGTGCCAGCAGTGAAACTAGCTACGAGCAGTACTTC. The chain couples TRBV2 to TRBJ2-7; D possibly corresponds to TRBD2 (5 bases). The CDR3 spans 12 residues. The ends were cut back, 2 bases at V and 3 bases at J, with 5 bases in the middle. CDR1 is SNHLY and CDR2 is FYNNEI in the germline V gene.

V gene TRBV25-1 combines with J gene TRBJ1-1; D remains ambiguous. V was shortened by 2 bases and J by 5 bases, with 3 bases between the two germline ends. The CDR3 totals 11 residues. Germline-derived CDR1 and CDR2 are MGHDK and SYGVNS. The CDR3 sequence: CASSELTEAFF. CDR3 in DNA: TGTGCCAGCAGTGAACTAACTGAAGCTTTCTTT.

The chain's CDR3 is CASSPGEGAYNEQFF. Here the CDR3 DNA reads TGTGCCAGCAGCCCAGGGGAGGGTGCCTACAATGAGCAGTTCTTC. The V and J genes are TRBV11-2 and TRBJ2-1, with a weak D call TRBD2 (7 bases). Germline values: CDR1 SGHAT, CDR2 FQNNGV. This CDR3 spans 15 amino acids. The V gene lost 5 bases and the J gene lost 2 bases, with 13 bases spanning the gap. Looking up the rest from reference TRBV11-2 and TRBJ2-1 gives the full variable domain: EAGVAQSPRYKIIEKRQSVAFWCNPISGHATLYWYQQILGQGPKLLIQFQNNGVVDDSQLPKDRFSAERLKGVDSTLKIQPAKLEDSAVYLCASSPGEGAYNEQFFGPGTRLTVL.

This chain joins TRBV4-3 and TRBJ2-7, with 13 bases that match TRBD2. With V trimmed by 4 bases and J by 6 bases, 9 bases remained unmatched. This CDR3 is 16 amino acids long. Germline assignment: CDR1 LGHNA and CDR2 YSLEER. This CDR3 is CASSRGLAGVSTEQYF. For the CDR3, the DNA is TGCGCCAGCAGCCGTGGACTAGCGGGAGTCTCTACCGAGCAGTACTTC.

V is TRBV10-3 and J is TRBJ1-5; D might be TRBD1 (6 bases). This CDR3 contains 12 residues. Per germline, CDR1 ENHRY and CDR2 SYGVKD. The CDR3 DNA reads TGTGCTGCCAGGGGAGGCAATCAGCCCCAGCATTTT. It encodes CAARGGNQPQHF.

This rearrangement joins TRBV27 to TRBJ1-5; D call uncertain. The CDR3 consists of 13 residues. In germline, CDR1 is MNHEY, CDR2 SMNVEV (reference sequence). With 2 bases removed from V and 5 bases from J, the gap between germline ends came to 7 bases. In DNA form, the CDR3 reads TGTGCCAGCAGTTTAATGTTAGATCAGCCCCAGCATTTT. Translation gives CASSLMLDQPQHF.

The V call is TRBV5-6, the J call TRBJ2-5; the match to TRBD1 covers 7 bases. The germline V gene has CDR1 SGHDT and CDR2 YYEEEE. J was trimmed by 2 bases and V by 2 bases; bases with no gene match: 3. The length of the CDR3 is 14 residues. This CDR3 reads CASSLPGQQETQYF. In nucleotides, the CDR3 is TGTGCCAGCAGCTTACCGGGACAGCAAGAGACCCAGTACTTC.

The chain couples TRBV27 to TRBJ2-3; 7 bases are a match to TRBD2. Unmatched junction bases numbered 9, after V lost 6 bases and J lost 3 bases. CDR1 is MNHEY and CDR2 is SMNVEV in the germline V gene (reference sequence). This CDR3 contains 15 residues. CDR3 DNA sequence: TGTGCCAGCAGCTGGACTAGTCTAGTTACAGATACGCAGTATTTT. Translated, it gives CASSWTSLVTDTQYF.

In nucleotides, the CDR3 is TGTGCCAGTCAACAGGGCGGCAATCAGCCCCAGCATTTT. Translating gives CASQQGGNQPQHF. The chain recombines TRBV27 with TRBJ1-5, with TRBD1 as a possible D gene (6 bases). Germline V CDR1 and CDR2: MNHEY, SMNVEV (reference sequence). Trimming removed 9 bases at V and 2 bases at J, with 11 bases between. The CDR3 is 13 amino acids.

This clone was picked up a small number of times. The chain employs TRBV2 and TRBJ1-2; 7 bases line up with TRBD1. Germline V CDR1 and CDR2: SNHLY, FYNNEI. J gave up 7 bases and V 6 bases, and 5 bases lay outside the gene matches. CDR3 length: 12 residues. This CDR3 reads CASRTGPAGYTF. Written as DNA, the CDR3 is TGTGCCAGCAGGACAGGGCCGGCTGGCTACACCTTC.

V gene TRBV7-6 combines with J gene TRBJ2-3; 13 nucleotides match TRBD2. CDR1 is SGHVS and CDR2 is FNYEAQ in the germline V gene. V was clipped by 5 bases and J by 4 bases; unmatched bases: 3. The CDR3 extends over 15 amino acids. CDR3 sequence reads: CASSRLAGGPDTQYF. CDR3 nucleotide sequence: TGTGCCAGCAGCCGACTAGCGGGAGGCCCAGATACGCAGTATTTT.

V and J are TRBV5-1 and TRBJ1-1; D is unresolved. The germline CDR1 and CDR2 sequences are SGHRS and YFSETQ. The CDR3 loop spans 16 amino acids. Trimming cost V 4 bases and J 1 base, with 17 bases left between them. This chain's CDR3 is CASSPNGQVPNTEAFF. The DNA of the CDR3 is TGCGCCAGCAGCCCAAATGGGCAGGTCCCGAACACTGAAGCTTTCTTT.

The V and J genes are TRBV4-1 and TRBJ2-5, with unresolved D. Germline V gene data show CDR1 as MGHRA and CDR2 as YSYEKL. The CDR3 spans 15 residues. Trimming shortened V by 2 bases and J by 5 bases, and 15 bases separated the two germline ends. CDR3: CASSQLGVVVETQYF. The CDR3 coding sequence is TGCGCCAGCAGCCAATTGGGCGTGGTGGTGGAGACCCAGTACTTC.

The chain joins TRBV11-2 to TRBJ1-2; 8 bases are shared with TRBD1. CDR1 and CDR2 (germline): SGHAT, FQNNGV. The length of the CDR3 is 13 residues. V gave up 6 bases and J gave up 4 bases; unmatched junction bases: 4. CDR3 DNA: TGTGCCAGCAGAGGACAGGGTGGCTATGGCTACACCTTC. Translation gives CASRGQGGYGYTF.